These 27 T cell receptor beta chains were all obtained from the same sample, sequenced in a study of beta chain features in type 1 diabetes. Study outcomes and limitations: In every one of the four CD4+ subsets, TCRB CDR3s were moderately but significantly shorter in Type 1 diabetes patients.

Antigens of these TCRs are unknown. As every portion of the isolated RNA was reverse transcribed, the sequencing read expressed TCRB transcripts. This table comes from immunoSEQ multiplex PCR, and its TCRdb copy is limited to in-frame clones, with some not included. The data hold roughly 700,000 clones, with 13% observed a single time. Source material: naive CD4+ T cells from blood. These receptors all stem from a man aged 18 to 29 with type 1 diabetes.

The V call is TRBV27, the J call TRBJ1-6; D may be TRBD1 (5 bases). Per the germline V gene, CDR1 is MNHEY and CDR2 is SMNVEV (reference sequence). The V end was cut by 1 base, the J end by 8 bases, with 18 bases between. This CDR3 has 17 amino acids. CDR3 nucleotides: TGTGCCAGCAGTTTATGGGCCCATCCTCAACAGGATTCACCCCTCCACTTT. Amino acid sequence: CASSLWAHPQQDSPLHF.

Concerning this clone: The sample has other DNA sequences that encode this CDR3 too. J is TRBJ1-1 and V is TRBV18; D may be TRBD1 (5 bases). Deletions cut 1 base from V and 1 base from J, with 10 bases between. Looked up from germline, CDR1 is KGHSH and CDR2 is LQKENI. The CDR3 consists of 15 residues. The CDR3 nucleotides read TGTGCCAGCTCACCACTGGAGGGGACGAACACTGAAGCTTTCTTT. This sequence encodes CASSPLEGTNTEAFF.

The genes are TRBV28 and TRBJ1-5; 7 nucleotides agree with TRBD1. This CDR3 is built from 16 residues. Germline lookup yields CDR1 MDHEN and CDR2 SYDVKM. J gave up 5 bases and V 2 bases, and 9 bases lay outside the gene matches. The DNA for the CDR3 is TGTGCCAGCAGTTTAGCGACAGGGAGCGTGGATCAGCCCCAGCATTTT. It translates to CASSLATGSVDQPQHF.

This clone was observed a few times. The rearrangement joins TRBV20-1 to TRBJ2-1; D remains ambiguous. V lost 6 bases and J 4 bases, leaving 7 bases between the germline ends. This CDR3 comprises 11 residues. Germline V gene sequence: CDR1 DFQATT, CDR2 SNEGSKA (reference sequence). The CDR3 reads CSALGYNEQFF. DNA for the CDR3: TGCAGTGCGTTGGGGTACAATGAGCAGTTCTTC.

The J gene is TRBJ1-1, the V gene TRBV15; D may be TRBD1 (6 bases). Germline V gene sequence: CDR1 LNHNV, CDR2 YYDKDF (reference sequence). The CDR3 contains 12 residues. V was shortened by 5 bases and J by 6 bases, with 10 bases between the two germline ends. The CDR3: CATSPGTPEAFF. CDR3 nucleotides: TGTGCCACCAGCCCCGGGACACCTGAAGCTTTCTTT. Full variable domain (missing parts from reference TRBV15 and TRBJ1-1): DAMVIQNPRYQVTQFGKPVTLSCSQTLNHNVMYWYQQKSSQAPKLLFHYYDKDFNNEADTPDNFQSRRPNTSFCFLDIRSPGLGDTAMYLCATSPGTPEAFFGQGTRLTVV.

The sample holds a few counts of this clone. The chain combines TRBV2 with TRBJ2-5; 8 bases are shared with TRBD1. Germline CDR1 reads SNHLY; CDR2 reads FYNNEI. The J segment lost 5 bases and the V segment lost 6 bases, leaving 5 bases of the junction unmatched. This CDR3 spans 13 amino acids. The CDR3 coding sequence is TGTGCCAGCAGCGGACAGGGTGACGAGACCCAGTACTTC. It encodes CASSGQGDETQYF.

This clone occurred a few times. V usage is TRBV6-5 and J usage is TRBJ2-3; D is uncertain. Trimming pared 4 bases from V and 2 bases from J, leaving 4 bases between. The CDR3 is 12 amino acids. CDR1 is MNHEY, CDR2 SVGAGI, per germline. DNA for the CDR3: TGTGCCAGCAGTTCCTTCACAGATACGCAGTATTTT. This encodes CASSSFTDTQYF.

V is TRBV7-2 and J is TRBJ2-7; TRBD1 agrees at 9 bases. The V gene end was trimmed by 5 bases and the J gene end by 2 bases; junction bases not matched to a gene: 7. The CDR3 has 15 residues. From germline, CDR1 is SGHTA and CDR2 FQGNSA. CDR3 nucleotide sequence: TGTGCCAGCAGCGACCGGGACAGGGCCACCTACGAGCAGTACTTC. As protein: CASSDRDRATYEQYF.

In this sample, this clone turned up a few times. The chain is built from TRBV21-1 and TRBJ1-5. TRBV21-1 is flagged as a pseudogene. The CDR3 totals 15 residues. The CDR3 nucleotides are TGTGCCAGCAGCAAGGTAACCGTCGGGGTACAGCCCCAGCATTTT. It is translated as CASSKVTVGVQPQHF.

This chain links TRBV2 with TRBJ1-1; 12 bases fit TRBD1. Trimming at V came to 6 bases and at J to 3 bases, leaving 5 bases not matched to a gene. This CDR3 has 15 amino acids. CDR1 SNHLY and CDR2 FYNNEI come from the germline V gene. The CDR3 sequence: CASRPGQGAYTEAFF. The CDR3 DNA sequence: TGTGCCAGCAGGCCGGGACAGGGGGCGTACACTGAAGCTTTCTTT.

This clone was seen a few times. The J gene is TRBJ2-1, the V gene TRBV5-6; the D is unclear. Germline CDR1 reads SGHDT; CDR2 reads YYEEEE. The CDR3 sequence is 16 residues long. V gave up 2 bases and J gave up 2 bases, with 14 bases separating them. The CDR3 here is CASSFRRITAYNEQFF. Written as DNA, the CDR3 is TGTGCCAGCAGCTTCCGGAGAATAACAGCCTACAATGAGCAGTTCTTC. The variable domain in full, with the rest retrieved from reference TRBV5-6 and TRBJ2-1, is DAGVTQSPTHLIKTRGQQVTLRCSPKSGHDTVSWYQQALGQGPQFIFQYYEEEERQRGNFPDRFSGHQFPNYSSELNVNALLLGDSALYLCASSFRRITAYNEQFFGPGTRLTVL.

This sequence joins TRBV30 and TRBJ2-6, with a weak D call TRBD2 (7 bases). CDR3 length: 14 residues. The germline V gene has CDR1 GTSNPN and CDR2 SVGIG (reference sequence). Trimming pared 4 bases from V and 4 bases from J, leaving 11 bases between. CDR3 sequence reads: CAWNRGAGANVLTF. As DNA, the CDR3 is TGTGCCTGGAATCGGGGGGCAGGGGCCAACGTCCTGACTTTC.

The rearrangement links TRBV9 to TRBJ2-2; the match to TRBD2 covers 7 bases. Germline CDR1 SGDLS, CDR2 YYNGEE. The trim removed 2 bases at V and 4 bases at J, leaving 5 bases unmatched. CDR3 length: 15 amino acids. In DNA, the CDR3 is TGTGCCAGCAGCGTGGGAGGGTATGGCACCGGGGAGCTGTTTTTT. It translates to CASSVGGYGTGELFF.

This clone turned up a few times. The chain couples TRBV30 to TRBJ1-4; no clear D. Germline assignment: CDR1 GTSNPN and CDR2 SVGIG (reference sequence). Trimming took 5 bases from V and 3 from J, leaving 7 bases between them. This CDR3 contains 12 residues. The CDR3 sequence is CAWGSSNEKLFF. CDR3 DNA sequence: TGTGCCTGGGGAAGCTCTAATGAAAAACTGTTTTTT.

CDR3 in DNA: TGTGCCAGCAGTTCAGCCGGGACAGGGCGGGGTGGCTACACCTTC. Its protein is CASSSAGTGRGGYTF. This chain connects TRBV27 to TRBJ1-2, with TRBD1 matching over 9 bases. The CDR3 runs 15 residues. The germline V gene has CDR1 MNHEY and CDR2 SMNVEV (reference sequence). Trimming at V came to 4 bases and at J to 7 bases, leaving 10 bases not matched to a gene.

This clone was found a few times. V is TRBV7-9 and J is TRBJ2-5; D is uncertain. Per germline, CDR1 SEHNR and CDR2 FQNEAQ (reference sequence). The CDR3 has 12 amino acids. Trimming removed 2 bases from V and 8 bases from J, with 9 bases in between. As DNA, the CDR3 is TGTGCCAGCAGCTTAACCGACTTAACCCAGTACTTC. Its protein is CASSLTDLTQYF.

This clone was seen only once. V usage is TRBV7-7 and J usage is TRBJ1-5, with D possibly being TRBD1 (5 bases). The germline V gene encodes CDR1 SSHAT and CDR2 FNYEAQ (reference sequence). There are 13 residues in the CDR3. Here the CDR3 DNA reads TGTGCTAGCCGTTTGGGGGGCAATCAGCCCCAGCATTTT. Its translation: CASRLGGNQPQHF.

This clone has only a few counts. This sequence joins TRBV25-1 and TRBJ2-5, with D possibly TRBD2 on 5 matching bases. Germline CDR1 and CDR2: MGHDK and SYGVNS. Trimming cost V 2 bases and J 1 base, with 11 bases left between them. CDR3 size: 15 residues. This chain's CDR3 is CASSEGGPGQETQYF. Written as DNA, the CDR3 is TGTGCCAGCAGTGAAGGAGGACCCGGCCAAGAGACCCAGTACTTC. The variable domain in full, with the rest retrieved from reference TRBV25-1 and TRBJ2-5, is EADIYQTPRYLVIGTGKKITLECSQTMGHDKMYWYQQDPGMELHLIHYSYGVNSTEKGDLSSESTVSRIRTEHFPLTLESARPSHTSQYLCASSEGGPGQETQYFGPGTRLLVL.

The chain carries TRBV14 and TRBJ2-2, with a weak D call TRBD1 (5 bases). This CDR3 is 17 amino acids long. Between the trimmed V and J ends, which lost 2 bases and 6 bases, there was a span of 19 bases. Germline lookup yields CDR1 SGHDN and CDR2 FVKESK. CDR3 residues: CASSQPQNTDTPGELFF. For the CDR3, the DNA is TGTGCCAGCAGCCAACCCCAGAACACGGACACTCCCGGGGAGCTGTTTTTT. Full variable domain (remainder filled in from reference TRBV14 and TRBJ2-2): EAGVTQFPSHSVIEKGQTVTLRCDPISGHDNLYWYRRVMGKEIKFLLHFVKESKQDESGMPNNRFLAERTGGTYSTLKVQPAELEDSGVYFCASSQPQNTDTPGELFFGEGSRLTVL.

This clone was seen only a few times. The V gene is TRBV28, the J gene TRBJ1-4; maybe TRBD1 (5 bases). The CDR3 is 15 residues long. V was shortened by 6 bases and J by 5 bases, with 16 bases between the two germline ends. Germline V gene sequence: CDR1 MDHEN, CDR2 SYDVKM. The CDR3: CASSEQTAENEKLFF. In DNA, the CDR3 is TGTGCCAGCAGCGAACAGACAGCGGAGAATGAAAAACTGTTTTTT.

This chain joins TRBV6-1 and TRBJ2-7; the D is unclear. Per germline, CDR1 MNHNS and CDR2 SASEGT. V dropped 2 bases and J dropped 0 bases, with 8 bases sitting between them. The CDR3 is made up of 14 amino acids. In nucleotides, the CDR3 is TGTGCCAGCAGTGAACGCTCTAACTCCTACGAGCAGTACTTC. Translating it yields CASSERSNSYEQYF.

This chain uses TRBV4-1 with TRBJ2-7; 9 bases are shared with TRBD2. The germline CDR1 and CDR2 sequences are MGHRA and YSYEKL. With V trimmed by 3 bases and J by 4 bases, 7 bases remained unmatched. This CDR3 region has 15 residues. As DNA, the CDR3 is TGCGCCAGCAGCCACCAGACTAGCGGACAATACGAGCAGTACTTC. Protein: CASSHQTSGQYEQYF.

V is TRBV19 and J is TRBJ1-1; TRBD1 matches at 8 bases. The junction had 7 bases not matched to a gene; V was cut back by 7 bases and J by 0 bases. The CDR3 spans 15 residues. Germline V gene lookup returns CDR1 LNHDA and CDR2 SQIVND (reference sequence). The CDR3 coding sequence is TGTGCCAGTAACCCGATACAGGGGGTGAACACTGAAGCTTTCTTT. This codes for CASNPIQGVNTEAFF. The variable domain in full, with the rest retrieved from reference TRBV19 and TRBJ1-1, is DGGITQSPKYLFRKEGQNVTLSCEQNLNHDAMYWYRQDPGQGLRLIYYSQIVNDFQKGDIAEGYSVSREKKESFPLTVTSAQKNPTAFYLCASNPIQGVNTEAFFGQGTRLTVV.

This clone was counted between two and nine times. CDR3 residues: CASSTGTQSQKLFF. The DNA of the CDR3 is TGTGCCAGCAGTACAGGGACCCAATCTCAAAAACTGTTTTTT. J is TRBJ1-4 and V is TRBV6-5; D is perhaps TRBD1 (6 bases). The CDR3 is 14 residues long. Germline CDR1 is MNHEY and CDR2 is SVGAGI. V gave up 5 bases and J gave up 9 bases, with 16 bases separating them.

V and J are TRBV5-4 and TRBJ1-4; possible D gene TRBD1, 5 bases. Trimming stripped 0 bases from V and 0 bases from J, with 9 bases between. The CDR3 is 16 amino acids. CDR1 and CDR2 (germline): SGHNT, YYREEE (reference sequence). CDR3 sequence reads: CASSLEQDATNEKLFF. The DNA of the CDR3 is TGTGCCAGCAGCTTGGAACAGGACGCAACTAATGAAAAACTGTTTTTT.

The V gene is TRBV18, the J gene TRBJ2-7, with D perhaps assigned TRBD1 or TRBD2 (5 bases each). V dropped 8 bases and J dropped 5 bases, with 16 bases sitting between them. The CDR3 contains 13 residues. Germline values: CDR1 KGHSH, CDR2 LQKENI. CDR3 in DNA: TGTGCCAGCCTTCGGACGGGGACGGACGAGCAGTACTTC. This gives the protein CASLRTGTDEQYF.

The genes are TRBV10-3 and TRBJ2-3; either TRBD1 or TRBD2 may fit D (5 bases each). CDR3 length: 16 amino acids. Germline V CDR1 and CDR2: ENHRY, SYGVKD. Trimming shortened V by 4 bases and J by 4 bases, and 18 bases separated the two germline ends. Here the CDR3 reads CAISGFGGFIADTQYF. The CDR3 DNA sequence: TGTGCCATCAGTGGTTTTGGGGGATTTATCGCAGATACGCAGTATTTT.